This TCR beta chain was recovered during a study of T cells after somatic rescue of genetic block. This clone was counted a single time. Assay used: immunoSEQ multiplex PCR; TCRdb lists only in-frame clones, some missing. The sample includes over 9,000 clones, approximately 72% seen only once; the top ten take 7% to 10%. The receptor's source is a boy younger than 18. The sequenced sample was peripheral blood mononuclear cells (PBMCs).

For the CDR3, the DNA is TGTGCCAGTAGTGGGGGACAGTGGTTAGCTGAAAAACTGTTTTTT. Its translation is CASSGGQWLAEKLFF. The V gene is TRBV19, the J gene TRBJ1-4, with 7 bases that match TRBD1. Per germline, CDR1 LNHDA and CDR2 SQIVND (reference sequence). This CDR3 spans 15 amino acids. V shed 5 bases and J 7 bases; nucleotides not matched to a gene: 10.